This TCR beta chain was obtained from a study of molecular identifiers for immune sequencing clone quantification. As for the study in general: Replicate RNA from roughly 20,000 or 100,000 naive CD8 T cells formed five aliquots; four were sequenced.

A few counts support this clonotype. TCRdb fed the PCR reads into MiXCR, producing one record per CDR3 protein. There are 400,000 to 600,000 distinct CDR3 sequences in the sample; about 26% occur only once, and around 0.76% lies in the top ten. Sorting captured naive CD8 T cells as CD8+CD4-CCR7+CD45RA+. Trimming pared 9 bases from V and 0 bases from J, leaving 15 bases between. CDR1 LNHDA and CDR2 SQIVND come from the germline V gene (reference sequence). This CDR3 region has 15 residues. The sequencing sample was made of naive CD8+ T cells from blood, with Jurkat cell RNA spiked in. Subset: FACS-sorted CD8+CD4-CCR7+CD45RA+ naive T cells. The receptor was isolated from a human donor in good health. Some libraries in this study had Jurkat cell RNA spiked in. The chain employs TRBV19 and TRBJ1-3; D unclear. In DNA, the CDR3 is TGTGCCAGCGAACTACAGTCGTACTCTGGAAACACCATATATTTT. Amino acid sequence: CASELQSYSGNTIYF.